These 13 T cell receptor beta chains were sequenced from one sample in a study of blood T cell repertoires in COVID-19. Produced via immunoSEQ multiplex PCR; TCRdb's table is partial and in-frame only. The data contain 80,000 or so clones, 85% of them seen just once; the ten biggest clones take up roughly 9.8%. The specimen was peripheral blood. Receptor source: a man in his 60s with COVID-19, enrolled during active disease.

The rearrangement links TRBV20-1 to TRBJ2-1, with a tentative D call TRBD1 (6 bases). V was trimmed by 3 bases and J by 5 bases, leaving 11 bases between them. The CDR3 sequence is 13 residues long. Germline-derived CDR1 and CDR2 are DFQATT and SNEGSKA (reference sequence). CDR3 region: CSASIEGDNEQFF. The CDR3 DNA reads as TGCAGTGCTAGTATTGAGGGGGACAATGAGCAGTTCTTC.

The CDR3 sequence is CASTDQGAGVANEKLFF. The CDR3 region has the DNA TGTGCCAGCACCGACCAGGGGGCTGGGGTGGCTAATGAAAAACTGTTTTTT. This rearrangement joins TRBV28 to TRBJ1-4; 8 bases are shared with TRBD1. J lost 3 bases, V lost 7 bases, and 13 bases had no gene match. Germline lookup yields CDR1 MDHEN and CDR2 SYDVKM. The CDR3 extends over 17 amino acids.

The chain is built from TRBV9 and TRBJ2-2; 9 bases are shared with TRBD2. Losses at the gene ends were 0 bases for V and 4 bases for J; bases not matched to a gene: 1. Per germline, CDR1 SGDLS and CDR2 YYNGEE. CDR3 size: 15 residues. In DNA form, the CDR3 reads TGTGCCAGCAGCGTAGGCGGGGGGGCCACCGGGGAGCTGTTTTTT. Translating gives CASSVGGGATGELFF.

The V gene is TRBV24-1, the J gene TRBJ2-1, with a tentative D call TRBD2 (5 bases). V lost 9 bases to trimming and J lost 5 bases, with 16 bases between them. The CDR3 spans 14 residues. Germline V gene lookup returns CDR1 KGHDR and CDR2 SFDVKD. CDR3 loop: CATGGGDPHNEQFF. CDR3 nucleotides: TGTGCCACCGGCGGAGGAGATCCTCACAATGAGCAGTTCTTC.

This chain links TRBV12-3 or TRBV12-4 with TRBJ2-7, with D tentatively TRBD1 (5 bases). Trimming shortened V by 1 base and J by 4 bases, and 8 bases separated the two germline ends. The CDR3 runs 13 residues. This CDR3 is CASSLGTTYEQYF. In DNA, the CDR3 is TGTGCCAGCAGTTTAGGGACAACTTACGAGCAGTACTTC.

The chain links TRBV18 to TRBJ2-6; tentatively, D is TRBD1 (5 bases). The germline gives CDR1 KGHSH, CDR2 LQKENI. The CDR3 length is 16 residues. Trimming removed 4 bases from V and 2 bases from J, with 12 bases in between. CDR3 in amino acids: CASSLNRIAGANVLTF. CDR3 nucleotide sequence: TGTGCCAGCTCACTTAACAGGATCGCTGGGGCCAACGTCCTGACTTTC.

This sequence joins TRBV19 and TRBJ1-1, with a possible D match to TRBD1 (5 bases). The CDR3 is 14 residues long. Germline V gene data show CDR1 as LNHDA and CDR2 as SQIVND (reference sequence). Deletions cut 4 bases from V and 11 bases from J, with 20 bases between. CDR3 protein: CASSTRPDGGSAFF. As DNA, the CDR3 is TGTGCCAGTAGTACCCGCCCCGACGGGGGTTCGGCTTTCTTT.

The chain carries TRBV19 and TRBJ1-1; D might be TRBD1 (5 bases). Per germline, CDR1 LNHDA and CDR2 SQIVND (reference sequence). Trimming cost V 3 bases and J 1 base, with 9 bases left between them. The CDR3 has 14 amino acids. CDR3 nucleotide sequence: TGTGCCAGTAGTATCCCCGGGGGGAACACTGAAGCTTTCTTT. It translates to CASSIPGGNTEAFF.

This clone is a singleton in its sample. This chain connects TRBV12-3 or TRBV12-4 to TRBJ1-5; 10 bases are shared with TRBD1. V gave up 7 bases and J gave up 11 bases; unmatched junction bases: 8. This CDR3 has 13 amino acids. The CDR3 spells CASNGQGGQAQHF. Written as DNA, the CDR3 is TGTGCCAGCAATGGACAGGGGGGACAGGCCCAGCATTTT.

The V and J genes are TRBV6-5 and TRBJ1-4; weak D call: TRBD1 (5 bases). V lost 7 bases, J lost 8 bases, and 17 bases lay in between. Germline CDR1 is MNHEY and CDR2 is SVGAGI. The CDR3 is made up of 14 amino acids. CDR3 sequence reads: CASTLGRAWEKLFF. Here the CDR3 DNA reads TGTGCCAGCACCTTGGGCAGGGCGTGGGAAAAACTGTTTTTT.

V gene TRBV11-2 combines with J gene TRBJ1-1; weak D call: TRBD1 (6 bases). V was shortened by 5 bases and J by 0 bases, with 13 bases between the two germline ends. Germline-derived CDR1 and CDR2 are SGHAT and FQNNGV. The CDR3 has 15 amino acids. The CDR3 sequence is CASSPRTVLNTEAFF. In DNA, the CDR3 is TGTGCCAGCAGCCCAAGGACAGTTTTGAACACTGAAGCTTTCTTT.

With regard to this clone: At the DNA level, this CDR3 is encoded by other sequences in the same sample as well. The chain links TRBV2 to TRBJ1-2, with TRBD1 matching over 8 bases. This CDR3 contains 12 residues. CDR1 and CDR2 (germline): SNHLY, FYNNEI. Germline trimming cut 6 bases from V and 8 bases from J; bases unmatched to any gene: 5. CDR3 sequence (DNA): TGTGCCAGCAGCGAGACAGGGGAAGGCTACACCTTC. It encodes CASSETGEGYTF.

The chain recombines TRBV9 with TRBJ2-2; D gene ambiguous. This CDR3 contains 16 residues. The germline gives CDR1 SGDLS, CDR2 YYNGEE. Trimming removed 0 bases at V and 5 bases at J, with 14 bases between. The CDR3 coding sequence is TGTGCCAGCAGCGTAGGCTCTCAACAAAATACCGGGGAGCTGTTTTTT. It specifies CASSVGSQQNTGELFF. The full variable domain, rest sourced from reference TRBV9 and TRBJ2-2, is DSGVTQTPKHLITATGQRVTLRCSPRSGDLSVYWYQQSLDQGLQFLIQYYNGEERAKGNILERFSAQQFPDLHSELNLSSLELGDSALYFCASSVGSQQNTGELFFGEGSRLTVL.